This T cell receptor (beta chain) appears in the sequencing data of a study of vaccination effects on CD4 cells after COVID-19. This clone appeared a few times. Its specificity is unknown. The data were produced by immunoSEQ multiplex PCR, yet TCRdb's version contains in-frame clones alone and is incomplete. In the table there are under 25,000 clones, roughly 75% of which are singletons. Trimming removed 0 bases from V and 3 bases from J, with 6 bases in between. The CDR3 contains 13 residues. The germline gives CDR1 SGHRS, CDR2 YFSETQ. Viral peptide pools were used in the ViraFEST assay to expand antigen-specific CD4+ T cells, and sequencing came afterward. Following 10 days of culture, CD4+ T cells were isolated. Previously uninfected by SARS-CoV-2, the vaccine recipients also showed negative nucleocapsid antibodies. On days 3 and 7, fresh IL-2 medium replaced half the medium.

The genes are TRBV5-1 and TRBJ1-1; no clear D gene. This TCR came from a human donor who received a COVID-19 vaccine. This specimen was CD4+ T cells from PBMCs cultured with HCoV-NL63 spike peptides, taken before COVID-19 vaccination. Written as DNA, the CDR3 is TGCGCCAGCAGCTTGGCTGGGTACACTGAAGCTTTCTTT. This gives the protein CASSLAGYTEAFF.